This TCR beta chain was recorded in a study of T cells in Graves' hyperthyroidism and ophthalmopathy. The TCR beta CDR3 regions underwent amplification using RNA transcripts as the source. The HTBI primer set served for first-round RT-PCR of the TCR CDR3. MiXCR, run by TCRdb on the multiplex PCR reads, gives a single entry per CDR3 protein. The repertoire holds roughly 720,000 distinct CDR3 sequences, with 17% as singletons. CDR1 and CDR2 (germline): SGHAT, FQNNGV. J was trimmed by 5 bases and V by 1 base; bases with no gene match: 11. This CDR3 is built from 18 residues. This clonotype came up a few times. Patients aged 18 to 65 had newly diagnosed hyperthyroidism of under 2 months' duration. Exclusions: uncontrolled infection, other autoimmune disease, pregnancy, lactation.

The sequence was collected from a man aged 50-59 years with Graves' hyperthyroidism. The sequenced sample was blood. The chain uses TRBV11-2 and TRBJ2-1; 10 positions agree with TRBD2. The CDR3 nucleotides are TGTGCCAGCAGCTTAGGCCTCCTAGCGGGGGCACCGGACAATGAGCAGTTCTTC. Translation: CASSLGLLAGAPDNEQFF.